A selection of T cell receptor beta chains follows, all from one sample in a study of blood T cell repertoires in COVID-19. The assay was immunoSEQ multiplex PCR, and TCRdb's table has in-frame clones only and misses some. The sample lists nearly 250,000 clones, 86% occurring once. The sequenced material came from peripheral blood. The receptors were gathered from a woman at least 80 years old with COVID-19, enrolled during active disease. CDR3s include the opening cysteine and the closing phenylalanine or tryptophan. A D gene is named only where the DNA matches it firmly. A row's size may be missing; if present it is once, few, many or a size class.

clone_size j_call v_call d_call cdr3_nt cdr3_aa
few TRBJ1-3 TRBV19 TRBD1 TGTGCCAGTAGTCCCGGGACAGTCGGAAACACCATATATTTT CASSPGTVGNTIYF
- TRBJ2-7 TRBV30 - TGTGCCTGGAGAGCCAAACCCGGGTCTTATTCCTACGAGCAGTACTTC CAWRAKPGSYSYEQYF
- TRBJ1-1 TRBV6-5 - TGTGCCAGCAGCGTTGGTCGGACTGAAGCTTTCTTT CASSVGRTEAFF
- TRBJ1-3 TRBV5-1 - TGCGCCAGCAGCTTGGTTTCCTTAGGCGGGGGCTTTAGCTCTGGAAACACCATATATTTT CASSLVSLGGGFSSGNTIYF
once TRBJ1-6 TRBV5-1 TRBD1 TGCGCCAGCAGCGACAGGGGTAATTCACCCCTCCACTTT CASSDRGNSPLHF
- TRBJ2-2 TRBV4-1 TRBD1 TGCGCCAGCAGCCAAGATCTGGGACAGGGGAGGTCCGGGGAGCTGTTTTTT CASSQDLGQGRSGELFF
- TRBJ2-3 TRBV11-3 - TGTGCCAGCAGCGCGAATACAGGGTTAGATACGCAGTATTTT CASSANTGLDTQYF
once TRBJ2-3 TRBV3-1/TRBV3-2 TRBD2 TGTGCCAGCAGCCAGAGGAGCGGGGGGGCCTGGGATACGCAGTATTTT CASSQRSGGAWDTQYF
- TRBJ2-2 TRBV7-3 - TGTGCCAGCAGCCCGTTCGGGGGTAACACCGGGGAGCTGTTTTTT CASSPFGGNTGELFF
- TRBJ2-7 TRBV7-6 TRBD2 TGTGCCAGCAGTAAAACGTTAGCGGGGGGCCTCCAGCAGTACTTC CASSKTLAGGLQQYF